This paragraph reports one T cell receptor beta chain. Its antigen is unidentified. Amplification used two nested PCRs: 15 to 20 cycles, then approximately 9 cycles, on TCRalpha/TCRbeta cDNA. TCRdb re-called the 5' RACE reads and catalogs CDR3 proteins one per entry, DNA excluded. The sample spans over 150,000 distinct CDR3 sequences; the ten largest clones claim 2% to 2.5%. CDR1 is SQVTM and CDR2 is ANQGSEA in the germline V gene. The CDR3 loop spans 13 amino acids. After skipping T cell sorting, the authors isolated total RNA from whole blood. The sample belongs to a study of monozygotic twins with inflammatory bowel disease. Study findings and constraints: No difference was seen in repertoire similarity between concordant and discordant twins, possibly from limited power. Results did not support any single strong IBD-associated signal or clonotype.

Specimen: blood. The chain uses TRBV29-1 and TRBJ2-1; TCRdb returns TRBD2, unconfirmable since there is no DNA. This TCR derives from a human donor with ulcerative colitis or Crohn's disease, or a healthy co-twin of an affected twin (not recorded which). CDR3 residues: CSADVGGGDEQFF.